This T cell receptor (beta chain) was recovered during a study of control samples from healthy donors and cancer patients. Clones were read by immunoSEQ multiplex PCR, and TCRdb kept only the in-frame ones, dropping some. The table has about 120,000 clones, around 92% seen once. CDR3 size: 15 residues. CDR1 LGHDT and CDR2 YNNKEL come from the germline V gene (reference sequence). Trimming took off 8 bases at V and 0 bases at J, with 17 bases between the two ends. This chain links TRBV3-1 (or the pseudogene TRBV3-2) with TRBJ2-7; D is unclear. The clonotype originates from a woman aged 45 to 65 in good health. The sequenced sample consisted of blood. CDR3 sequence: CASGTGTLSSYEQYF. The CDR3 nucleotides are TGTGCCAGCGGTACGGGCACGCTGAGCTCCTACGAGCAGTACTTC.